The TCR beta chain under discussion was sequenced for a study of T-cell memory formation after mild COVID-19. Background on the study: In these data, TCR clusters were largely donor specific.

This clonotype has just a few counts. Germline V gives CDR1 SQVTM, CDR2 ANQGSEA. This CDR3 is 17 amino acids long. J lost 7 bases, V lost 0 bases, and 10 bases had no gene match. 5'RACE primed from the constant segment yielded TCR alpha and TCR beta cDNA libraries bearing sample barcodes and UMIs. TCRdb redid the calling of the 5' RACE reads with MiXCR, one entry per CDR3 protein. Of some 50,000 distinct CDR3 sequences listed, 27% are singletons. The sequence derives from a man in his late teens or twenties who had mild COVID-19 (a few samples of this study predate the infection). Cell type and time point are not known. This chain joins TRBV29-1 and TRBJ2-1, with 12 bases matching TRBD2. Source material: PBMCs or a T cell subset sorted from them (not recorded which). The CDR3 protein is CSVEDPYTSGGLNEQFF. The DNA of the CDR3 is TGCAGCGTTGAAGATCCATATACTAGCGGGGGGCTGAATGAGCAGTTCTTC.